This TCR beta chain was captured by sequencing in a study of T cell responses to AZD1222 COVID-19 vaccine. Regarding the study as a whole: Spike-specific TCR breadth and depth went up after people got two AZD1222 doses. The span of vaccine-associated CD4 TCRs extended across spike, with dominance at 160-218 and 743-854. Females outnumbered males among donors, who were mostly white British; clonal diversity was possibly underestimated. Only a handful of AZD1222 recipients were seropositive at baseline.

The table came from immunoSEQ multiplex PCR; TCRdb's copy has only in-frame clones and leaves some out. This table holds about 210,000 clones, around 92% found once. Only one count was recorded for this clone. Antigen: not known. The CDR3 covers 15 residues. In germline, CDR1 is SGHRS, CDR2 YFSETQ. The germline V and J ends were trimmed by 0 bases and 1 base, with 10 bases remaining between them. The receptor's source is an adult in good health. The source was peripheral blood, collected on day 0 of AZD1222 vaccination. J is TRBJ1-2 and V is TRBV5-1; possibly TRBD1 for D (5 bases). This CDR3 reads CASSLEGTGNYGYTF. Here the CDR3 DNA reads TGCGCCAGCAGCTTGGAAGGGACGGGTAACTATGGCTACACCTTC.